This TCR beta chain was retrieved from a study of identical twins. From the 5' RACE reads, TCRdb called clonotypes with MiXCR, one entry per CDR3 protein. The sample lists 600,000 to 800,000 distinct CDR3 sequences; approximately 21% were seen once. This clonotype was recorded at least ten times. There are 15 residues in the CDR3. The V and J ends lost 6 bases and 2 bases, in that order; junction bases with no gene match: 10. Germline V lookup: CDR1 MDHEN, CDR2 SYDVKM. The same specimen was also included in a second study, on T cells expressing NK-cell markers.

The receptor was isolated from a woman between 18 and 29 years old in good health. The genes are TRBV28 and TRBJ2-7, with 7 bases aligning to TRBD1. Specimen: PBMCs. This CDR3 reads CASSNFRGNTYEQYF. For the CDR3, the DNA is TGTGCCAGCAGCAACTTCAGGGGGAACACCTACGAGCAGTACTTC.